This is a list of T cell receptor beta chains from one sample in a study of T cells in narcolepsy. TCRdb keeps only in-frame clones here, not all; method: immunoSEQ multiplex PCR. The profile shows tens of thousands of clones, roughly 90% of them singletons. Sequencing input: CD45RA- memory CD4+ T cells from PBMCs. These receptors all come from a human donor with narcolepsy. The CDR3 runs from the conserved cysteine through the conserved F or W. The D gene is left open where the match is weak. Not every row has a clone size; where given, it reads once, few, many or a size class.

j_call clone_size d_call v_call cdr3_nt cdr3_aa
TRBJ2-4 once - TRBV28 TGTGCCAGCAGTTTTAAGGGGAATACGCAATTC CASSFKGNTQF
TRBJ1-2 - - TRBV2 TGTGCCAGCAGCGGCGACTCGGCTAACTATGGCTACACCTTC CASSGDSANYGYTF
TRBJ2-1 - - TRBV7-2 TGTGCCAGCCAGAGGGATAGCTCCTACAATGAGCAGTTCTTC CASQRDSSYNEQFF
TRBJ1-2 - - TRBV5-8 TGTGCCAGCAGCCGCGCCCTAAACAGGGAAGGTGGCTACACCTTC CASSRALNREGGYTF
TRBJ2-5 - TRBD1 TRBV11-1 TGTGCCAGCAGCTTGGGATCCACAGGGGATGAGACCCAGTACTTC CASSLGSTGDETQYF
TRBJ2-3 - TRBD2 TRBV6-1 TGTGCCAGCAGAAGGACTAGCGGAGACACAGATACGCAGTATTTT CASRRTSGDTDTQYF
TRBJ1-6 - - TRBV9 TGTGCCAGCGGGGGGGTCAATTCACCCCTCCACTTT CASGGVNSPLHF
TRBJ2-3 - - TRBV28 TGTGCCAGCAGCAAGCCGGGACGGGGCACAGATACGCAGTATTTT CASSKPGRGTDTQYF
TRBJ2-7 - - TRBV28 TGTGCCAGCAGTTCCGCAGGAGGGATCGACTACGAGCAGTACTTC CASSSAGGIDYEQYF
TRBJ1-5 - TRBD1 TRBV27 TGTGCCAGCAGTTTACGGCTAGGGGGACAGGGGGCCCAGCATTTT CASSLRLGGQGAQHF
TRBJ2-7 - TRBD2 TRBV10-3 TGTGCCATCAGCATGACTAGCGGGAGTCCCTACGAGCAGTACTTC CAISMTSGSPYEQYF
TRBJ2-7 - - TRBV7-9 TGTGCCAGCAGCCTCACAGGCTACGAGCAGTACTTC CASSLTGYEQYF
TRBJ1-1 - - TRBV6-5 TGTGCCAGCAGTTACGATCGACTAAATGAAGCTTTCTTT CASSYDRLNEAFF
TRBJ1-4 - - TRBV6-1 TGTGCCAGCAGTCACACCGGCCCTAATGAAAAACTGTTTTTT CASSHTGPNEKLFF
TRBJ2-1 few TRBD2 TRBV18 TGTGCCAGCTCACCAACTAGCGGGGGGCTCTACAATGAGCAGTTCTTC CASSPTSGGLYNEQFF
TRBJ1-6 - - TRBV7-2 TGTGCCAGCAGCTTAGACCCTCCACAGAGCTCCTATAATTCACCCCTCCACTTT CASSLDPPQSSYNSPLHF
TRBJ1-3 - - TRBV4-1 TGCGCCAGCAGCCAAGGGACATTGGGAACTTACTCCTCTGGAAACACCATATATTTT CASSQGTLGTYSSGNTIYF
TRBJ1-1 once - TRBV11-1 TGTGCCAGCAGCTTAGGTTCTGAAGCTTTCTTT CASSLGSEAFF
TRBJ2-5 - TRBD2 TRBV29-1 TGCAGCGTTGAGGGGAGGGCGGGACAAGAGACCCAGTACTTC CSVEGRAGQETQYF
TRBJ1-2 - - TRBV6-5 TGTGCCAGCACTCAGATCGGACATGGGCCGCCGGGCTACACCTTC CASTQIGHGPPGYTF
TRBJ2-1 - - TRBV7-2 TGTGCCAGCAGCTTAGGTCTGCGAAAGGAGCAGTTCTTC CASSLGLRKEQFF
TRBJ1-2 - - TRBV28 TGTGCCAGCAGTCCATACAGGGTTTCAGGCTATGGCTACACCTTC CASSPYRVSGYGYTF
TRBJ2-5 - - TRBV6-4 TGTGCCAGCAGTGAACGGGGTGGTGAGACCCAGTACTTC CASSERGGETQYF
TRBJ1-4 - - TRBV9 TGTGCCAGCAGCGTTACGGGCGGAGCGAATGAAAAACTGTTTTTT CASSVTGGANEKLFF
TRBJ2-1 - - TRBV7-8 TGTGCCAGCAGTCCATCGGACCATGAGCAGTTCTTC CASSPSDHEQFF